This TCR beta chain came from a study of blood T cell repertoires in COVID-19. Study as a whole: Acute and convalescent COVID-19 samples came from the United States, Italy and Spain. Sources were T cells, B-cell-depleted T cells, or PBMCs; the material itself was cDNA or gDNA.

This clone occurred once. In the authors' methods: Amplified reference gene primers provided the basis for estimating nucleated cell counts. The table came from immunoSEQ multiplex PCR; TCRdb's copy has only in-frame clones and leaves some out. V and J calls plus clone size are reproduced from that table; the DNA served to infer D and trimming. The sample consists of fewer than 60,000 clones, roughly 82% of them appearing once. The sequencing input was peripheral blood. This clonotype originated in a human donor in a cohort sampled during active COVID-19.

The CDR3 region has the DNA TGTGCCAGCAGACCGGGGACAGCAAGGAAGGGCGGCTACACCTTC. This sequence encodes CASRPGTARKGGYTF. V gene TRBV9 combines with J gene TRBJ1-2, with 7 nucleotides matching TRBD1. Unmatched junction bases numbered 15, after V lost 5 bases and J lost 8 bases. In germline, CDR1 is SGDLS, CDR2 YYNGEE. This CDR3 has 15 amino acids.